The 24 T cell receptor beta chains presented below share a single source sample, sequenced in a study of shared clonotypes between healthy human individuals. The naive CD8 fraction comprised CD45RO-negative cells positively selected for CCR7 and excluded terminally differentiated effector memory CD45RA+ cells. Sequencing was performed with immunoSEQ multiplex PCR; in TCRdb, only in-frame clones are kept and a portion is missing. The table lists some 630,000 clones, around 96% of them singletons, with approximately 0.12% in the top ten. Sequenced material: naive CD8+ T cells sorted from blood. Receptors were obtained from a woman in her twenties or thirties in good health.

V and J are TRBV11-2 and TRBJ2-7, with D hard to call. The CDR3 runs to 14 residues. With 1 base removed from V and 3 bases from J, the gap between germline ends came to 10 bases. Germline CDR1 and CDR2: SGHAT and FQNNGV. Here the CDR3 DNA reads TGTGCCAGCAGCTTAGCTTCCCAGGACTACGAGCAGTACTTC. Translation: CASSLASQDYEQYF.

The V and J genes are TRBV28 and TRBJ2-4; 9 nucleotides align to TRBD1. Per germline, CDR1 MDHEN and CDR2 SYDVKM. V lost 6 bases and J lost 8; bases outside the gene matches: 11. The CDR3 runs 15 residues. Here the CDR3 reads CASRRRGDRVDIQYF. The DNA of the CDR3 is TGTGCCAGCAGAAGGCGTGGGGACAGGGTCGACATTCAGTACTTC.

The chain uses TRBV29-1 and TRBJ2-1, with 11 nucleotides matching TRBD2. With 7 bases clipped from V and 2 bases from J, the junction kept 16 bases outside the gene matches. Per the germline V gene, CDR1 is SQVTM and CDR2 is ANQGSEA. CDR3 length equals 18 residues. CDR3 region: CSGATGTSGPWAYNEQFF. The CDR3 DNA sequence: TGCAGCGGTGCCACCGGGACTAGCGGCCCCTGGGCCTACAATGAGCAGTTCTTC.

The gene calls are TRBV4-1 and TRBJ2-7; tentative D call: TRBD2 (6 bases). The CDR3 loop spans 14 amino acids. V lost 2 bases to trimming and J lost 4 bases, with 12 bases between them. Germline-derived CDR1 and CDR2 are MGHRA and YSYEKL. Here the CDR3 reads CASSQRGGTYEQYF. In nucleotides, the CDR3 is TGCGCCAGCAGCCAAAGGGGAGGAACTTACGAGCAGTACTTC.

This clone was observed once. The rearrangement links TRBV28 to TRBJ1-4, with 9 positions matching TRBD1. The length of the CDR3 is 19 residues. CDR1 MDHEN and CDR2 SYDVKM come from the germline V gene. Losses at the gene ends were 5 bases for V and 2 bases for J; bases not matched to a gene: 15. CDR3 nucleotides: TGTGCCAGCAGTCGCCGCGGTCCGGGACAGGGTCACACTAATGAAAAACTGTTTTTT. Its translation is CASSRRGPGQGHTNEKLFF.

The chain couples TRBV2 to TRBJ1-4; D unclear. The V end was cut by 2 bases, the J end by 6 bases, with 4 bases between. This CDR3 region has 12 residues. Germline V gives CDR1 SNHLY, CDR2 FYNNEI. CDR3 sequence reads: CASSERDEKLFF. In DNA, the CDR3 is TGTGCCAGCAGTGAAAGAGATGAAAAACTGTTTTTT.

The gene calls are TRBV18 and TRBJ2-2; 8 bases are a match to TRBD1. CDR1 is KGHSH, CDR2 LQKENI, per germline. The CDR3 contains 18 residues. J lost 4 bases, V lost 4 bases, and 14 bases had no gene match. This CDR3 reads CASSLPDRVVVRTGELFF. CDR3 nucleotide sequence: TGTGCCAGCTCACTACCGGACAGGGTGGTTGTTCGCACCGGGGAGCTGTTTTTT. Full variable domain (remainder filled in from reference TRBV18 and TRBJ2-2): NAGVMQNPRHLVRRRGQEARLRCSPMKGHSHVYWYRQLPEEGLKFMVYLQKENIIDESGMPKERFSAEFPKEGPSILRIQQVVRGDSAAYFCASSLPDRVVVRTGELFFGEGSRLTVL.

This chain connects TRBV12-1 to TRBJ1-5. TRBV12-1 is an annotated pseudogene. This CDR3 is 17 amino acids long. DNA for the CDR3: TGTGCCAGCAGCCCCGTCGTCAGAGGCGATAGCAATCAGCCCCAGCATTTT. Translating it yields CASSPVVRGDSNQPQHF.

The chain couples TRBV27 to TRBJ1-1, with 10 bases matching TRBD1. CDR3 length: 14 residues. Trimming cost V 7 bases and J 3 bases; bases outside gene matches: 5. CDR1 and CDR2 from the germline V gene are MNHEY and SMNVEV (reference sequence). CDR3 coding DNA: TGTGCCAGCACCTTAGACAGGGGGCACACTGAAGCTTTCTTT. Translation gives CASTLDRGHTEAFF.

The rearrangement joins TRBV11-3 to TRBJ2-1; D possibly corresponds to TRBD2 (7 bases). With 1 base removed from V and 2 bases from J, the gap between germline ends came to 15 bases. CDR3 size: 17 residues. CDR1 is SGHNT and CDR2 is YENEEA in the germline V gene. This CDR3 reads CASSLGGGVTTYNEQFF. In nucleotides, the CDR3 is TGTGCCAGCAGCTTAGGCGGGGGCGTGACGACCTACAATGAGCAGTTCTTC.

The chain is built from TRBV13 and TRBJ2-7; D gene uncertain. Per germline, CDR1 PRHDT and CDR2 FYEKMQ (reference sequence). This CDR3 comprises 12 residues. Trimming removed 5 bases at V and 11 bases at J, with 16 bases between. CDR3 amino acids: CASSKPGVSKYF. CDR3 DNA: TGTGCCAGCAGCAAACCTGGGGTATCGAAGTACTTC.

CDR3 protein: CASSPLGSYEQYF. For the CDR3, the DNA is TGTGCCAGCAGCCCCCTCGGTAGCTACGAGCAGTACTTC. The chain has TRBV5-6 and TRBJ2-7; D is undetermined. The V and J ends lost 4 bases and 3 bases respectively, with 11 bases between them. CDR1 SGHDT and CDR2 YYEEEE come from the germline V gene. The CDR3 runs to 13 residues.

V and J are TRBV4-1 and TRBJ2-7, with TRBD1 as a possible D gene (5 bases). The germline CDR1 and CDR2 sequences are MGHRA and YSYEKL. CDR3 size: 14 residues. V was trimmed by 1 base and J by 0 bases, leaving 7 bases between them. The CDR3 coding sequence is TGCGCCAGCAGCCAAGGACAGAACTCCTACGAGCAGTACTTC. As protein: CASSQGQNSYEQYF.

The chain couples TRBV5-6 to TRBJ2-7, with TRBD2 identical over 9 bases. J was trimmed by 0 bases and V by 5 bases; bases with no gene match: 9. This CDR3 has 16 residues. Germline V CDR1 and CDR2: SGHDT, YYEEEE. The CDR3 spells CASSSGLALSSYEQYF. Here the CDR3 DNA reads TGTGCCAGCAGTTCAGGACTAGCGCTGAGCTCCTACGAGCAGTACTTC.

The chain joins TRBV28 to TRBJ1-1, with TRBD1 as a possible D gene (5 bases). Per germline, CDR1 MDHEN and CDR2 SYDVKM. The ends were cut back, 8 bases at V and 1 base at J, with 20 bases in the middle. The CDR3 has 16 residues. The DNA for the CDR3 is TGTGCCAGCGCCGCGGCAGGGAATGGTTGGAACACTGAAGCTTTCTTT. Encoded protein: CASAAAGNGWNTEAFF.

The chain is built from TRBV6-5 and TRBJ1-2; tentatively, D is TRBD1 (5 bases). CDR3 length equals 14 residues. V gave up 6 bases and J gave up 8 bases, with 19 bases separating them. Germline CDR1 is MNHEY and CDR2 is SVGAGI. CDR3 protein: CASSPGEGPGGYTF. For the CDR3, the DNA is TGTGCCAGCAGCCCGGGGGAGGGCCCTGGGGGCTACACCTTC.

J is TRBJ2-5 and V is TRBV27; TRBD1 matches 7 bases. The V gene end was trimmed by 2 bases and the J gene end by 3 bases; junction bases not matched to a gene: 6. The CDR3 loop spans 15 amino acids. Germline V CDR1 and CDR2: MNHEY, SMNVEV (reference sequence). Written as DNA, the CDR3 is TGTGCCAGCAGTTTAACTGACAGGGTTGAAGAGACCCAGTACTTC. Translation gives CASSLTDRVEETQYF.

V and J are TRBV7-9 and TRBJ2-3; the D gene is possibly TRBD1 (5 bases). Germline-derived CDR1 and CDR2 are SEHNR and FQNEAQ (reference sequence). V lost 5 bases, J lost 5 bases, and 20 bases lay in between. The CDR3 has 16 residues. CDR3: CASSQAGIRFKDTQYF. Here the CDR3 DNA reads TGTGCCAGCAGCCAAGCAGGGATCCGATTTAAAGATACGCAGTATTTT. Full variable domain (remainder filled in from reference TRBV7-9 and TRBJ2-3): DTGVSQNPRHKITKRGQNVTFRCDPISEHNRLYWYRQTLGQGPEFLTYFQNEAQLEKSRLLSDRFSAERPKGSFSTLEIQRTEQGDSAMYLCASSQAGIRFKDTQYFGPGTRLTVL.

CDR3 amino acids: CASSATRGLVTEAFF. In nucleotides, the CDR3 is TGTGCCAGCAGCGCTACCAGGGGGCTTGTCACTGAAGCTTTCTTT. The V gene is TRBV7-8, the J gene TRBJ1-1; 8 nucleotides agree with TRBD1. The CDR3 totals 15 residues. V was pared by 5 bases and J by 4 bases, with 9 bases of the junction left unmatched. Germline V gene data show CDR1 as SGHVS and CDR2 as FQNEAQ.

The chain combines TRBV4-2 with TRBJ2-5; 8 bases align to TRBD2. Near its end, the DNA agrees better with TRBJ2-7, so the J call may be wrong. Germline CDR1 and CDR2: LGHNA and YNFKEQ. This CDR3 has 16 amino acids. The CDR3 region has the DNA TGTGCCAGCAGCCAGACGACTAGCGTAGCCTCCTACGAGCAGTACTTC. This translates into CASSQTTSVASYEQYF.

This clone was observed a single time. This sequence joins TRBV7-8 and TRBJ2-5; 14 positions match TRBD2. CDR1 is SGHVS and CDR2 is FQNEAQ in the germline V gene. Losses at the gene ends were 8 bases for V and 5 bases for J; bases not matched to a gene: 19. The CDR3 loop spans 19 amino acids. CDR3 coding DNA: TGTGCCAGCCTCAACGGACTAGCGGGAGGATCGATTCTCAAGGAGACCCAGTACTTC. Translating it yields CASLNGLAGGSILKETQYF. Using reference TRBV7-8 and TRBJ2-5 for the parts outside the CDR3, the full variable domain is GAGVSQSPRYKVAKRGQDVALRCDPISGHVSLFWYQQALGQGPEFLTYFQNEAQLDKSGLPSDRFFAERPEGSVSTLKIQRTQQEDSAVYLCASLNGLAGGSILKETQYFGPGTRLLVL.

V is TRBV7-2 and J is TRBJ2-3; TRBD2 is a possible D gene (5 bases). CDR1 SGHTA and CDR2 FQGNSA come from the germline V gene. V shed 2 bases and J shed 0 bases, with 21 bases lying between them. This CDR3 is built from 19 residues. The CDR3: CASSLKTLATTSSTDTQYF. The CDR3 coding sequence is TGTGCCAGCAGCTTAAAGACTCTAGCCACGACTTCTAGCACAGATACGCAGTATTTT.

In its sample, this clone was seen once. The chain uses TRBV27 and TRBJ2-5; D unresolved. The DNA end is more similar to TRBJ2-7, so the J call may be wrong. This CDR3 contains 14 residues. CDR1 MNHEY and CDR2 SMNVEV come from the germline V gene (reference sequence). CDR3 amino acids: CASSLGRNSYEQYF. CDR3 in DNA: TGTGCCAGCAGTTTAGGTAGAAACTCCTACGAGCAGTACTTC.

The V call is TRBV13, the J call TRBJ2-1, with 10 positions matching TRBD2. J gave up 0 bases and V 2 bases, and 4 bases lay outside the gene matches. Per the germline V gene, CDR1 is PRHDT and CDR2 is FYEKMQ (reference sequence). The CDR3 contains 17 residues. The CDR3 DNA reads as TGTGCCAGCAGCTTATTGGCTAGCGGGAGCTCCTACAATGAGCAGTTCTTC. Protein product: CASSLLASGSSYNEQFF.